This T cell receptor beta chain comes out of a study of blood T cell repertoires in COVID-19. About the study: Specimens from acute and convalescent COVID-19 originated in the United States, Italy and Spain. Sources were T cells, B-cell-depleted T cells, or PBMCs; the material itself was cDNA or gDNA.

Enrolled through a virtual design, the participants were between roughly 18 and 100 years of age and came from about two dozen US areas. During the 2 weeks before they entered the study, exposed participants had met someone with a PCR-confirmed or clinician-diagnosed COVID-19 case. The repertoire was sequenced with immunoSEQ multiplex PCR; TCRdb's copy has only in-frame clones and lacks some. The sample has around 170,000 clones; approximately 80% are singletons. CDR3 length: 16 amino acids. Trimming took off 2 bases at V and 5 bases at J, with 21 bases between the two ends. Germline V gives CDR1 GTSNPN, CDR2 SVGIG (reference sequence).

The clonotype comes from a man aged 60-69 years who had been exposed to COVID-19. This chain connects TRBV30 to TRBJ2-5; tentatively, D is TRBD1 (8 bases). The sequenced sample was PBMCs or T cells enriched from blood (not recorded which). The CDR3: CAWSRGRAGGRETQYF. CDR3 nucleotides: TGTGCCTGGAGTAGAGGGAGGGCAGGGGGCAGGGAGACCCAGTACTTC. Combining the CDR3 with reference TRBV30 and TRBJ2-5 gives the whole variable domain SQTIHQWPATLVQPVGSPLSLECTVEGTSNPNLYWYRQAAGRGLQLLFYSVGIGQISSEVPQNLSASRPQDRQFILSSKKLLLSDSGFYLCAWSRGRAGGRETQYFGPGTRLLVL.